The clone carrying this T cell receptor beta chain showed up just a few times. Only in-frame clones appear in the TCRdb table, and some are missing; sequencing was by immunoSEQ multiplex PCR. Seen here are approximately 140,000 clones, around nine tenths observed once, and the top ten hold roughly 10%. These data are taken from a study of blood T cell repertoires in COVID-19. Study as a whole: The United States, Italy and Spain were the sources of the acute and convalescent COVID-19 samples. Sources were T cells, B-cell-depleted T cells, or PBMCs; the material itself was cDNA or gDNA.

Germline loops: CDR1 SGDLS, CDR2 YYNGEE. The CDR3 is 16 residues long. After removal of 0 bases from V and 1 base from J, the junction contained 6 bases not matched to a gene. The sample taken for sequencing was peripheral blood. The V call is TRBV9, the J call TRBJ2-7; 8 positions match TRBD2. The clonotype was recovered from a man in his fifties or sixties with active or convalescent COVID-19. The CDR3, as DNA: TGTGCCAGCAGCGTAGCGGCGACTAGCGCTTCCTACGAGCAGTACTTC. This translates into CASSVAATSASYEQYF.